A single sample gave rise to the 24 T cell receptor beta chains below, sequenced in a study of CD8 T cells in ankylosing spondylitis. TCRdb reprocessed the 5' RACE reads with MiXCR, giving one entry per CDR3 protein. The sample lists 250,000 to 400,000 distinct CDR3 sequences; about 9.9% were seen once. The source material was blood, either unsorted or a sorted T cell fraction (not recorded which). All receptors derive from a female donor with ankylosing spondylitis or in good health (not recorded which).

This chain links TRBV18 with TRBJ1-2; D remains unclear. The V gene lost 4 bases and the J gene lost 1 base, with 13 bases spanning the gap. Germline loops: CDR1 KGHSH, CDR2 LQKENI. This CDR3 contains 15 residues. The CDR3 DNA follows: TGTGCCAGCTCACTTAAGGCAGGCCTTAACTATGGCTACACCTTC. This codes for CASSLKAGLNYGYTF. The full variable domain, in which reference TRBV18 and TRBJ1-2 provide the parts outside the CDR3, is NAGVMQNPRHLVRRRGQEARLRCSPMKGHSHVYWYRQLPEEGLKFMVYLQKENIIDESGMPKERFSAEFPKEGPSILRIQQVVRGDSAAYFCASSLKAGLNYGYTFGSGTRLTVV.

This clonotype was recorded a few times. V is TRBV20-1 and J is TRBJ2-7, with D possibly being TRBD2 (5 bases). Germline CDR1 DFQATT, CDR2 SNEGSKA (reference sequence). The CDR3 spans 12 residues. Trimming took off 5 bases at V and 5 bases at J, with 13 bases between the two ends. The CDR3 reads CSAQLGQNEQYF. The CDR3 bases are TGCAGTGCTCAACTAGGCCAAAACGAGCAGTACTTC.

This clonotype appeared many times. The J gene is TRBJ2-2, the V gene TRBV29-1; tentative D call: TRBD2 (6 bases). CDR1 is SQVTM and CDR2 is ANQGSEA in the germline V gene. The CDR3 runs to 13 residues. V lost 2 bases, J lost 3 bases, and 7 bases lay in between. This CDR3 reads CSVERGYTGELFF. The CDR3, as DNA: TGCAGCGTTGAACGGGGGTACACCGGGGAGCTGTTTTTT.

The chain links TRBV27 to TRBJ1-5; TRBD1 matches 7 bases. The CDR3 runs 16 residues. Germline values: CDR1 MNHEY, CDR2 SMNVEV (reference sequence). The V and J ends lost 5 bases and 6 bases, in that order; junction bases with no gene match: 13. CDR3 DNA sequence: TGTGCCAGCAGTCCCACGACAGGGCTTCTCGGTCAGCCCCAGCATTTT. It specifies CASSPTTGLLGQPQHF.

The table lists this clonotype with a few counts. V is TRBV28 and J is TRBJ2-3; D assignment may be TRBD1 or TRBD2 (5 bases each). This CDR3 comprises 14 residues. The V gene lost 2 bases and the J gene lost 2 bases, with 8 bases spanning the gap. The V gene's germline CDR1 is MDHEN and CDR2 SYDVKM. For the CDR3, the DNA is TGTGCCAGCAGTTTAACCGGGACCACAGATACGCAGTATTTT. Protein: CASSLTGTTDTQYF.

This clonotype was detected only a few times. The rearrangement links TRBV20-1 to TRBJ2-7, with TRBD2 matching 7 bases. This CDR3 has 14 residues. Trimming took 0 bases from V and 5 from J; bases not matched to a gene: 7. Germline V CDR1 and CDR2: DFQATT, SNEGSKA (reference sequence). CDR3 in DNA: TGCAGTGCTAGAGATGGGAGGGCCGTACACGAGCAGTACTTC. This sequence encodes CSARDGRAVHEQYF.

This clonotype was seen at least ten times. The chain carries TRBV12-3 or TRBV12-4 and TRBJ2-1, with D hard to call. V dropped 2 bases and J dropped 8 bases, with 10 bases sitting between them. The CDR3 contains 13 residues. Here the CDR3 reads CASSLHVGDEQFF. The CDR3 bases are TGTGCCAGCAGTTTACATGTTGGGGATGAGCAGTTCTTC.

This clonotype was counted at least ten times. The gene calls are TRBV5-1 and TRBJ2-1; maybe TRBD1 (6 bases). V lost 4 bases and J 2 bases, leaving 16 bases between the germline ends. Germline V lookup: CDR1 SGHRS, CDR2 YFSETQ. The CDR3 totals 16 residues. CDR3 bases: TGCGCCAGCAGCCAGGGGCGCCCGGACACCTACAATGAGCAGTTCTTC. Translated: CASSQGRPDTYNEQFF.

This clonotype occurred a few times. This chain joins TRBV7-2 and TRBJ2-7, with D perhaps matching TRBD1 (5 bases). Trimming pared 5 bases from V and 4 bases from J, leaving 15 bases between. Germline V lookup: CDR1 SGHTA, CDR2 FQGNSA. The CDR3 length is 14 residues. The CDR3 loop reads CASSQDSAQYEQYF. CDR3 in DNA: TGTGCCAGCAGCCAAGACAGCGCCCAGTACGAGCAGTACTTC.

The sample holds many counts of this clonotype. The CDR3 protein is CASSFLRNTEAFF. The CDR3, as DNA: TGTGCCAGCAGTTTCCTCCGGAACACTGAAGCTTTCTTT. This chain connects TRBV6-5 to TRBJ1-1, with D unclear. CDR1 is MNHEY, CDR2 SVGAGI, per germline. The CDR3 totals 13 residues. V gave up 4 bases and J gave up 1 base, with 7 bases separating them.

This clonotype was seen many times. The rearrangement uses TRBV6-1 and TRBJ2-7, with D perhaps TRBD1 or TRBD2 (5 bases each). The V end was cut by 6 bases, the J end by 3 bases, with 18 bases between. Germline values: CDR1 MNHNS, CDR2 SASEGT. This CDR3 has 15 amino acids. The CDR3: CASSRGTVDFYEQYF. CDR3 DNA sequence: TGTGCCAGCAGCCGGGGCACAGTCGATTTCTACGAGCAGTACTTC.

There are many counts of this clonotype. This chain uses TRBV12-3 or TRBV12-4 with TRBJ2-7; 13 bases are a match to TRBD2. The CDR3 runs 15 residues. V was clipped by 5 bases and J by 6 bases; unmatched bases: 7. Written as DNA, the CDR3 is TGTGCCAGCAGTCCCTGGACTAGCGGGAGTGGCGAGCAGTACTTC. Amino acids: CASSPWTSGSGEQYF.

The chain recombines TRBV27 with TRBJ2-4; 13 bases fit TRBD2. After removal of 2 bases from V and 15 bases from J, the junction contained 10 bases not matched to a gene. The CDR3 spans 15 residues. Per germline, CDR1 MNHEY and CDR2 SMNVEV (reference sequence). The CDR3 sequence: CASSLRGLAGFSRYF. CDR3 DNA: TGTGCCAGCAGTTTAAGGGGACTAGCGGGATTTAGCAGGTACTTC.

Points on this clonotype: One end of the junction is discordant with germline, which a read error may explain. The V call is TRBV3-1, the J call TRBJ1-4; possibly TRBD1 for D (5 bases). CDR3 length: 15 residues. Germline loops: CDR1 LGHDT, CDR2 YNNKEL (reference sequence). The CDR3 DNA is TGTGCCAGCAGCCCCCCGGGGACGAGTAATGAAAAACAGTTTTTT. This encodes CASSPPGTSNEKQFF.

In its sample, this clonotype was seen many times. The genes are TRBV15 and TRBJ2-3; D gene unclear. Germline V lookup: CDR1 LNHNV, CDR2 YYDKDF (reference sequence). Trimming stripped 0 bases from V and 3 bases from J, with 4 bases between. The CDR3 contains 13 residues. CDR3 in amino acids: CATSRDRTDTQYF. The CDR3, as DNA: TGTGCCACCAGCAGAGATAGAACAGATACGCAGTATTTT. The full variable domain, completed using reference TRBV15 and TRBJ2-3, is DAMVIQNPRYQVTQFGKPVTLSCSQTLNHNVMYWYQQKSSQAPKLLFHYYDKDFNNEADTPDNFQSRRPNTSFCFLDIRSPGLGDTAMYLCATSRDRTDTQYFGPGTRLTVL.

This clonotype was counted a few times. The CDR3 sequence: CASSPPSGANTGELFF. CDR3 nucleotides: TGTGCCAGCAGCCCTCCTAGCGGGGCGAACACCGGGGAGCTGTTTTTT. This chain connects TRBV3-1 to TRBJ2-2; 9 nucleotides agree with TRBD2. The trim removed 4 bases at V and 0 bases at J, leaving 3 bases unmatched. Germline assignment: CDR1 LGHDT and CDR2 YNNKEL (reference sequence). The CDR3 spans 16 residues. Based on the CDR3 plus reference TRBV3-1 and TRBJ2-2, the full variable domain is DTAVSQTPKYLVTQMGNDKSIKCEQNLGHDTMYWYKQDSKKFLKIMFSYNNKELIINETVPNRFSPKSPDKAHLNLHINSLELGDSAVYFCASSPPSGANTGELFFGEGSRLTVL.

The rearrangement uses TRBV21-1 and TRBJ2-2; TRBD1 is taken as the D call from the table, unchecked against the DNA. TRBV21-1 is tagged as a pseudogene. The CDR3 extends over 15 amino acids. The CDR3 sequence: CASSKCRGRNGELFF. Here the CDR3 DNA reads TGTGCCAGCAGCAAATGCAGGGGACGGAACGGGGAGCTGTTTTTT.

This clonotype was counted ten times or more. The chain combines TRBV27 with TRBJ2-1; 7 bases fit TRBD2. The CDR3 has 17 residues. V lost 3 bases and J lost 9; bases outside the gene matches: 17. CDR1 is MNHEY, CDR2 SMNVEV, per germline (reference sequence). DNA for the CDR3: TGTGCCAGCAGTTTCCTACGGGACTACGGCCGAGATGGTGAGCAGTTCTTC. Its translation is CASSFLRDYGRDGEQFF.

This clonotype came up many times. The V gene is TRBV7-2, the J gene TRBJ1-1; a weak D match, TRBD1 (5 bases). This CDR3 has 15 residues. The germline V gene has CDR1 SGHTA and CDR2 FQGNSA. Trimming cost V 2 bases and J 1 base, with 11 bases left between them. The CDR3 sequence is CASSLQGRRNTEAFF. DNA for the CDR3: TGTGCCAGCAGCTTACAGGGCCGAAGGAACACTGAAGCTTTCTTT.

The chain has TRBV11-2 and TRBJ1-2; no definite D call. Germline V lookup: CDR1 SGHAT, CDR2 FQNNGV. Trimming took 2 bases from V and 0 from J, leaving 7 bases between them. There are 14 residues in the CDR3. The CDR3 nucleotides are TGTGCCAGCAGCTTAACTGATTCTAACTATGGCTACACCTTC. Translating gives CASSLTDSNYGYTF.

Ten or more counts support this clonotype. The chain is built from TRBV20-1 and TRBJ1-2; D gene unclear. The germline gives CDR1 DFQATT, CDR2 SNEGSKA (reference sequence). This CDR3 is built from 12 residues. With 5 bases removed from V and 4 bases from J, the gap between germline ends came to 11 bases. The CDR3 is CSASAAGYGYTF. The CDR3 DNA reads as TGCAGTGCTTCCGCTGCAGGCTATGGCTACACCTTC.

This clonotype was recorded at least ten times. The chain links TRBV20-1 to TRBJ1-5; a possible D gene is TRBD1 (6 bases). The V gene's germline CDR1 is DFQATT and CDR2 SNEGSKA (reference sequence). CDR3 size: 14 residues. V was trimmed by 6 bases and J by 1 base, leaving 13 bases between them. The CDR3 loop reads CSAGRGPSNQPQHF. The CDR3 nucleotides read TGCAGTGCAGGCAGGGGTCCAAGCAATCAGCCCCAGCATTTT.

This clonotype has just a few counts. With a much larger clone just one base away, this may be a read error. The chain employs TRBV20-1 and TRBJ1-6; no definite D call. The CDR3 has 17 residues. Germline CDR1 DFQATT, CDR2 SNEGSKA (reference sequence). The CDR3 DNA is TGCTGTGCTCAGGTCCCCCCAGCGGGCCCGTATAATTCACCCCTCCACTTT. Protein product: CCAQVPPAGPYNSPLHF.

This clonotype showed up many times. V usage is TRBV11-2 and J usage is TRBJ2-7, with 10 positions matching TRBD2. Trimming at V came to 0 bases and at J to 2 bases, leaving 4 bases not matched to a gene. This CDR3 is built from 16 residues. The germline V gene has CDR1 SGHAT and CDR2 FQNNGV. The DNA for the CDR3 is TGTGCCAGCAGCTTAGATGGCCTAGCGGGGGCCTACGAGCAGTACTTC. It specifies CASSLDGLAGAYEQYF.